These T cell receptor beta chains were read from a single sample in a study of T cell responses to AZD1222 COVID-19 vaccine. TCRdb's copy holds only in-frame clones and misses some; the assay was immunoSEQ multiplex PCR. The sample carries about 110,000 clones, 80% to 90% recorded once. Sequenced material: peripheral blood, taken 28 days after the second AZD1222 dose. Every receptor here comes from an adult who received the AZD1222 COVID-19 vaccine. Both conserved end residues are part of each CDR3. The D gene is left open where the match is weak. Some rows have no size entry. The others give once, few or many, or a class for an expanded clone.

>TRBJ2-7|17|TRBV28|TRBD2|once
CASSGTSGSLVPYEQYF
TGTGCCAGCAGTGGGACTAGCGGGAGTCTGGTCCCCTACGAGCAGTACTTC
>TRBJ2-3|18|TRBV9|TRBD2|.
CASSVTGTSGGITDTQYF
TGTGCCAGCAGCGTTACCGGGACTAGCGGGGGGATCACAGATACGCAGTATTTT
>TRBJ1-2|13|TRBV30|.|.
CAWSPGGPRGYTF
TGTGCCTGGAGCCCCGGGGGGCCTCGGGGCTACACCTTC
>TRBJ1-2|11|TRBV5-5|.|.
CASSFLYGYTF
TGTGCCAGCAGCTTTCTCTATGGCTACACCTTC
>TRBJ2-3|15|TRBV18|TRBD1|.
CASSQRTGSTDTQYF
TGTGCCAGCTCCCAGCGGACAGGGAGCACAGATACGCAGTATTTT
>TRBJ2-6|14|TRBV10-3|.|.
CAISGGAGANVLTF
TGTGCCATCAGTGGGGGGGCTGGGGCCAACGTCCTGACTTTC
>TRBJ1-5|13|TRBV19|.|.
CASSFRLDQPQHF
TGTGCCAGTAGTTTCAGACTCGATCAGCCCCAGCATTTT
>TRBJ1-2|13|TRBV29-1|.|.
CSVVRDSNYGYTF
TGCAGCGTTGTGCGGGATTCTAACTATGGCTACACCTTC
>TRBJ2-2|16|TRBV11-2|.|.
CASSVILQKLTGELFF
TGTGCCAGCAGCGTCATACTACAGAAACTAACCGGGGAGCTGTTTTTT
>TRBJ1-6|14|TRBV30|TRBD1|.
CAWTTDRGLSPLHF
TGTGCCTGGACCACGGACAGGGGGCTTTCACCCCTCCACTTT
>TRBJ2-7|14|TRBV5-4|.|.
CASSRRDGNYEQYF
TGTGCCAGCAGCAGAAGGGACGGAAACTACGAGCAGTACTTC
>TRBJ2-1|20|TRBV28|.|once
CASSLRRSSGTTSSYNEQFF
TGTGCCAGCAGTTTAAGGAGATCCTCCGGGACCACTAGCTCCTACAATGAGCAGTTCTTC
>TRBJ1-6|16|TRBV3-1/TRBV3-2|.|.
CASRQWLGLDNSPLHF
TGTGCCAGCAGACAGTGGCTGGGTCTGGATAATTCACCCCTCCACTTT
>TRBJ2-7|13|TRBV28|TRBD2|.
CASMPGGPGEQYF
TGTGCCAGCATGCCGGGAGGGCCGGGGGAGCAGTACTTC
>TRBJ2-2|14|TRBV5-1|.|.
CASSWGWNTGELFF
TGCGCCAGCAGCTGGGGGTGGAACACCGGGGAGCTGTTTTTT
>TRBJ1-3|20|TRBV9|TRBD1|.
CASSKDPGGQGASGANTIYF
TGTGCCAGCAGCAAGGATCCAGGGGGACAGGGGGCTTCTGGGGCAAACACCATATATTTT
>TRBJ1-2|13|TRBV12-3/TRBV12-4|TRBD1|.
CASSPRDRDGYTF
TGTGCCAGCAGTCCCCGGGACAGGGACGGCTACACCTTC
>TRBJ1-2|14|TRBV24-1|.|.
CATSAGTGLGGYTF
TGTGCCACCAGTGCCGGGACCGGCCTAGGTGGCTACACCTTC
>TRBJ2-5|15|TRBV5-4|.|.
CASSLRQGGGETQYF
TGTGCCAGCAGCTTGCGCCAGGGCGGTGGAGAGACCCAGTACTTC
>TRBJ2-1|16|TRBV4-2|TRBD2|.
CASSQDLAGVGVEQFF
TGTGCCAGCAGCCAAGACCTAGCGGGAGTGGGGGTTGAGCAGTTCTTC
>TRBJ1-1|14|TRBV5-1|.|few
CASRDENRNTEAFF
TGCGCCAGCAGAGATGAGAACAGGAACACTGAAGCTTTCTTT
>TRBJ1-6|15|TRBV7-6|.|.
CASSLRSGDNSPLHF
TGTGCCAGCAGCTTACGCAGCGGAGATAATTCACCCCTCCACTTT
>TRBJ1-1|17|TRBV2|TRBD1|.
CASSEVVRTGRNTEAFF
TGTGCCAGCAGTGAAGTGGTGAGGACAGGGAGGAACACTGAAGCTTTCTTT
>TRBJ2-3|14|TRBV2|.|.
CASSEGLSTDTQYF
TGTGCCAGCAGTGAAGGGCTGAGCACAGATACGCAGTATTTT
>TRBJ2-7|14|TRBV5-1|TRBD1|medium-sized
CASSLDGTDYEQYF
TGCGCCAGCAGCTTGGACGGGACAGACTACGAGCAGTACTTC
>TRBJ1-1|16|TRBV5-1|TRBD1|.
CASQIPGQSMNTEAFF
TGCGCCAGCCAGATCCCGGGACAGTCCATGAACACTGAAGCTTTCTTT
>TRBJ1-5|13|TRBV5-8|.|few
CASSRDILQPQHF
TGTGCCAGCAGCAGGGACATTTTACAGCCCCAGCATTTT
>TRBJ2-5|16|TRBV24-1|.|.
CATSAGSDPRWETQYF
TGTGCCACCAGTGCGGGGTCGGACCCCCGGTGGGAGACCCAGTACTTC
>TRBJ1-2|14|TRBV28|.|once
CASSSSKGTHGYTF
TGTGCCAGCAGTTCCTCGAAGGGGACCCATGGCTACACCTTC
>TRBJ1-1|16|TRBV19|.|.
CASRVRPARLTPEAFF
TGTGCCAGTAGGGTGCGTCCGGCGCGTTTGACACCTGAAGCTTTCTTT
>TRBJ2-3|18|TRBV3-1/TRBV3-2|TRBD2|.
CASSHGLAGSTGTDTQYF
TGTGCCAGCAGCCATGGACTAGCGGGGAGTACGGGAACAGATACGCAGTATTTT
>TRBJ2-7|15|TRBV10-3|TRBD2|once
CATALHASGRYEQYF
TGTGCCACCGCACTCCACGCTAGCGGGAGGTACGAGCAGTACTTC
>TRBJ1-1|14|TRBV19|.|.
CASSQGIGGTEAFF
TGTGCCAGTAGTCAGGGAATTGGGGGCACTGAAGCTTTCTTT
>TRBJ1-5|14|TRBV29-1|TRBD1|few
CSVATGQTNQPQHF
TGCAGCGTTGCGACAGGGCAGACCAATCAGCCCCAGCATTTT
>TRBJ2-7|12|TRBV7-9|TRBD1|.
CASSWGQDEQYF
TGTGCCAGCAGCTGGGGACAGGACGAGCAGTACTTC
>TRBJ2-5|15|TRBV5-1|TRBD2|.
CASSLAPGGRETQYF
TGCGCCAGCAGCCTAGCTCCGGGGGGGCGAGAGACCCAGTACTTC
>TRBJ2-7|16|TRBV7-9|.|.
CASSFGNRVLSYEQYF
TGTGCCAGCAGCTTCGGAAACAGGGTCCTCTCCTACGAGCAGTACTTC
>TRBJ2-2|14|TRBV25-1|TRBD1|.
CASSEDRDTGELFF
TGTGCCAGCAGTGAAGACAGGGACACCGGGGAGCTGTTTTTT
>TRBJ2-2|13|TRBV4-2|.|once
CASSQVTTGELFF
TGTGCCAGCAGCCAAGTTACCACCGGGGAGCTGTTTTTT
>TRBJ2-7|13|TRBV19|TRBD1|.
CASSHRGPYEQYF
TGTGCCAGTAGTCACAGGGGTCCCTACGAGCAGTACTTC
>TRBJ2-1|15|TRBV19|TRBD2|.
CASSISLAGYNEQFF
TGTGCCAGTAGTATAAGCCTAGCGGGATACAATGAGCAGTTCTTC
>TRBJ2-5|13|TRBV19|.|.
CASSKVGQETQYF
TGTGCCAGTAGTAAGGTGGGACAAGAGACCCAGTACTTC
>TRBJ1-2|14|TRBV29-1|.|once
CSVPDSFANYGYTF
TGCAGCGTCCCTGACAGCTTCGCTAACTATGGCTACACCTTC
>TRBJ2-1|15|TRBV6-1|TRBD2|.
CASSDGTSSYNEQFF
TGTGCCAGCAGTGATGGGACTAGCTCCTACAATGAGCAGTTCTTC
>TRBJ2-5|13|TRBV5-1|.|once
CASSRTDQETQYF
TGCGCCAGCAGCCGGACAGACCAAGAGACCCAGTACTTC